These 14 T cell receptor beta chains were all obtained from the same sample, sequenced in a study of early T cells in non-severe SARS-CoV-2 infection. TCRdb reprocessed the 5' RACE reads via MiXCR and lists one record per CDR3 protein. Among 55,000 to 85,000 distinct CDR3 sequences, around 12% were seen once, and the ten largest hold about 5%. What was sequenced was whole blood. The source is an adult who was a healthcare worker with PCR-confirmed SARS-CoV-2 infection or an uninfected control (not recorded which).

This clonotype has a handful of counts. The chain recombines TRBV28 with TRBJ2-7, with 7 bases aligning to TRBD2. Per the germline V gene, CDR1 is MDHEN and CDR2 is SYDVKM. This CDR3 contains 14 residues. Unmatched junction bases numbered 8, after V lost 6 bases and J lost 3 bases. The CDR3 loop reads CASSPVGGFYEQYF. The CDR3 nucleotides are TGTGCCAGCAGCCCCGTGGGAGGGTTCTACGAGCAGTACTTC.

With regard to this clonotype: It may be a read error: a sequence one base away is much more abundant. This CDR3 is CASSFWGSRTEAFF. DNA of the CDR3: TGTGCCAGCAGTTTTTGGGGGTCTCGGACTGAAGCTTTCTTT. The chain employs TRBV12-3 or TRBV12-4 and TRBJ1-1; D may be TRBD1 (5 bases). V was cut by 3 bases and J by 5 bases, with 13 bases left in between. The CDR3 totals 14 residues.

This chain uses TRBV25-1 with TRBJ1-1; D ambiguous. Trimming left V 2 bases short and J 5 bases short, with 18 bases between. Germline loops: CDR1 MGHDK, CDR2 SYGVNS. The CDR3 length is 16 residues. The CDR3 DNA is TGTGCCAGCAGTGAAATGGTGGGAGGGCACGGGACTGAAGCTTTCTTT. Protein product: CASSEMVGGHGTEAFF.

The CDR3 loop is CASSFRQELPYEQYF. CDR3 DNA sequence: TGTGCCAGCAGCTTCCGACAGGAACTGCCCTACGAGCAGTACTTC. The chain has TRBV7-9 and TRBJ2-7, with D maybe TRBD1 (6 bases). The CDR3 covers 15 residues. Trimming took off 3 bases at V and 2 bases at J, with 14 bases between the two ends. The germline CDR1 and CDR2 sequences are SEHNR and FQNEAQ (reference sequence).

The table lists this clonotype with a few counts. The chain recombines TRBV11-3 with TRBJ2-3; no definite D call. Trimming cost V 0 bases and J 6 bases, with 13 bases left between them. The CDR3 consists of 15 residues. Germline CDR1 is SGHNT and CDR2 is YENEEA. The CDR3 loop is CASSLDFAALDTQYF. Here the CDR3 DNA reads TGTGCCAGCAGCTTAGACTTTGCGGCGTTGGATACGCAGTATTTT.

The V gene is TRBV18, the J gene TRBJ1-2; D is uncertain. CDR1 and CDR2 from the germline V gene are KGHSH and LQKENI. V shed 3 bases and J shed 4 bases, with 15 bases lying between them. This CDR3 is built from 15 residues. The CDR3 DNA sequence: TGTGCCAGCTCACCCCCGAACTCTGCGGGCTATGGCTACACCTTC. Protein sequence: CASSPPNSAGYGYTF.

This clonotype has ten or more counts. The chain joins TRBV6-1 to TRBJ2-1, with D maybe TRBD2 (5 bases). The V and J ends lost 0 bases and 6 bases respectively, with 12 bases between them. The CDR3 has 15 residues. Germline V gives CDR1 MNHNS, CDR2 SASEGT. CDR3 protein: CASSEAGALPNEQFF. The CDR3 coding sequence is TGTGCCAGCAGTGAAGCGGGAGCTCTGCCCAATGAGCAGTTCTTC.

This clonotype was counted ten times or more. Germline and junction disagree at one end, which may indicate a read error. This rearrangement joins TRBV7-7 to TRBJ2-3, with TRBD2 matching over 9 bases. This CDR3 has 15 residues. Germline CDR1 reads SSHAT; CDR2 reads FNYEAQ (reference sequence). This CDR3 reads CASSLRTSERDTQYF. In nucleotides, the CDR3 is TGTGCTAGCAGCCTCCGGACTAGCGAGCGGGATACGCAGTATTTT.

The chain combines TRBV30 with TRBJ2-7; 10 nucleotides align to TRBD2. Germline trimming cut 5 bases from V and 0 bases from J; bases unmatched to any gene: 10. CDR3 length equals 16 residues. Germline-derived CDR1 and CDR2 are GTSNPN and SVGIG (reference sequence). The CDR3 here is CAWSDSGRRGSYEQYF. The CDR3 region has the DNA TGTGCCTGGTCTGATAGCGGGAGGAGGGGCTCCTACGAGCAGTACTTC.

Of note for this clonotype: Given a much more abundant clone one base away, this may be a read error. CDR3 amino acids: CVSSLATVTNYGYTF. DNA for the CDR3: TGTGTCAGCAGCTTAGCGACGGTGACTAACTATGGCTACACCTTC. The chain has TRBV7-8 and TRBJ1-2, with unresolved D. This CDR3 is 15 amino acids long. CDR1 is SGHVS, CDR2 FQNEAQ, per germline. Full variable domain (missing parts from reference TRBV7-8 and TRBJ1-2): GAGVSQSPRYKVAKRGQDVALRCDPISGHVSLFWYQQALGQGPEFLTYFQNEAQLDKSGLPSDRFFAERPEGSVSTLKIQRTQQEDSAVYLCVSSLATVTNYGYTFGSGTRLTVV.

This clonotype was detected only a few times. The J gene is TRBJ2-1, the V gene TRBV7-9; the match to TRBD1 covers 9 bases. The CDR3 is made up of 17 amino acids. CDR1 is SEHNR and CDR2 is FQNEAQ in the germline V gene (reference sequence). The trim removed 5 bases at V and 2 bases at J, leaving 10 bases unmatched. The CDR3 loop is CASSPGTGTIPYNEQFF. CDR3 DNA sequence: TGTGCCAGCAGCCCAGGGACAGGGACAATCCCCTACAATGAGCAGTTCTTC.

This clonotype was found a few times. The V call is TRBV19, the J call TRBJ1-2; D is uncertain. This CDR3 is 13 amino acids long. Trimming stripped 9 bases from V and 4 bases from J, with 15 bases between. The germline V gene encodes CDR1 LNHDA and CDR2 SQIVND (reference sequence). The CDR3 sequence: CASADNMSYGYTF. CDR3 bases: TGTGCCAGCGCCGATAATATGTCCTATGGCTACACCTTC.

This clonotype was recorded at least ten times. The V call is TRBV11-1, the J call TRBJ2-5; 7 bases match TRBD2. The CDR3 runs 15 residues. After removal of 4 bases from V and 4 bases from J, the junction contained 9 bases not matched to a gene. Germline CDR1 is SGHAT and CDR2 is FQDESV (reference sequence). Here the CDR3 reads CASSYGLGNRETQYF. CDR3 nucleotides: TGTGCCAGCAGCTACGGACTAGGGAACCGAGAGACCCAGTACTTC.

In its sample, this clonotype was seen many times. CDR3 sequence: CSAGGPFQLRYGYTF. The CDR3 DNA follows: TGCAGTGCGGGTGGTCCCTTCCAGCTAAGGTATGGCTACACCTTC. The chain is built from TRBV20-1 and TRBJ1-2; D is unclear. The CDR3 is 15 residues long. Trimming took 6 bases from V and 5 from J, leaving 22 bases between them. The germline CDR1 and CDR2 sequences are DFQATT and SNEGSKA (reference sequence).